This T cell receptor beta chain derives from a study of tissue T cells after allogeneic stem cell transplantation. CDR1 and CDR2 from the germline V gene are SGHAT and FQNNGV. The V gene end was trimmed by 5 bases and the J gene end by 2 bases; junction bases not matched to a gene: 8. The CDR3 runs to 15 residues. Sequencing of TCRbeta CDR3 at survey depth gave sequences and template counts. Produced via immunoSEQ multiplex PCR; TCRdb's table is partial and in-frame only. The sample records roughly 42,000 clones, 80% to 95% being singletons. The sequences come from blood, collected before transplantation. This clonotype originated in a woman between 40 and 69 years old who later had graft-versus-host disease after an allogeneic stem cell transplant. V usage is TRBV11-2 and J usage is TRBJ2-7; 8 positions match TRBD1. In DNA form, the CDR3 reads TGTGCCAGCAGCGCAGGGAGGACAGGGACCTACGAGCAGTACTTC. This translates into CASSAGRTGTYEQYF.